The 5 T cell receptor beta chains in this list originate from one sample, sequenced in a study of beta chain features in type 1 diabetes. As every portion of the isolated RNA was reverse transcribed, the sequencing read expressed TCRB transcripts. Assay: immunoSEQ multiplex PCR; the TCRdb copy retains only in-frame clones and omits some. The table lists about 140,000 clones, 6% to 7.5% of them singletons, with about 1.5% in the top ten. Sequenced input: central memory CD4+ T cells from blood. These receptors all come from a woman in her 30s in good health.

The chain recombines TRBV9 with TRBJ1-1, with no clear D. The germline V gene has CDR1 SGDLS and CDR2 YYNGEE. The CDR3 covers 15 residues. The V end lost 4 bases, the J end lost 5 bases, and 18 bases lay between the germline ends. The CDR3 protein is CASSPTDGRRTEAFF. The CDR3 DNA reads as TGTGCCAGCAGCCCGACGGACGGGAGGAGAACTGAAGCTTTCTTT.

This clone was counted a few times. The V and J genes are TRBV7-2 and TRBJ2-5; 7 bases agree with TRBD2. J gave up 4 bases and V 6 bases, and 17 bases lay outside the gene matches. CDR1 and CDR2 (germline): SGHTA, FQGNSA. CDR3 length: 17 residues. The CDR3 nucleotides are TGTGCCAGCAGTTGGATGTTAGCGGGTCAAGAGGGAGAGACCCAGTACTTC. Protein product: CASSWMLAGQEGETQYF.

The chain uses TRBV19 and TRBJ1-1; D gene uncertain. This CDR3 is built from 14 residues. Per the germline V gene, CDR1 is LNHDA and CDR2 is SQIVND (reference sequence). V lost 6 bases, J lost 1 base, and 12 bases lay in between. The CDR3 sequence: CASSPAVPNTEAFF. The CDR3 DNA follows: TGTGCCAGTAGCCCGGCGGTGCCGAACACTGAAGCTTTCTTT.

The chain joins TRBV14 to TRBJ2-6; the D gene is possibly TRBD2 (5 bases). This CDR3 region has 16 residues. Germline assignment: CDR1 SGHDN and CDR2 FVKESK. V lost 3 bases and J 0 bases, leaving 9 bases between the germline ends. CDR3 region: CASSHRRSSGANVLTF. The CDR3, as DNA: TGTGCCAGCAGCCACAGGAGGAGCTCTGGGGCCAACGTCCTGACTTTC.

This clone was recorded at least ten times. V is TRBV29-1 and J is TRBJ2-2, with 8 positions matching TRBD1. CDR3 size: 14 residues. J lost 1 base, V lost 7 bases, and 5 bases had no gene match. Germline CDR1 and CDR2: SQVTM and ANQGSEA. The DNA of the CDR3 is TGCAGCGGATGGACAGGGATGAACACCGGGGAGCTGTTTTTT. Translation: CSGWTGMNTGELFF.